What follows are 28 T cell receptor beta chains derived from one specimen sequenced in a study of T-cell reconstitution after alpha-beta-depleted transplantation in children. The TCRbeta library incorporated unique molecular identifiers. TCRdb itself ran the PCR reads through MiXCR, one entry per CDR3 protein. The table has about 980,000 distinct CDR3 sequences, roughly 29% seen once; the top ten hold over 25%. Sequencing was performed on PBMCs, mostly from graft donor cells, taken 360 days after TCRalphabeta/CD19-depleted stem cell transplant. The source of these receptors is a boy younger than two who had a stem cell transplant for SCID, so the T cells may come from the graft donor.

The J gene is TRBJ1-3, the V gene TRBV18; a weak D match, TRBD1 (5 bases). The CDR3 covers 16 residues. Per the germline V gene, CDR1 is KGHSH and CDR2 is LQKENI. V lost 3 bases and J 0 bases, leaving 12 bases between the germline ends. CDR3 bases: TGTGCCAGCTCACCTCTTTGGGGGGTCTCTGGAAACACCATATATTTT. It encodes CASSPLWGVSGNTIYF.

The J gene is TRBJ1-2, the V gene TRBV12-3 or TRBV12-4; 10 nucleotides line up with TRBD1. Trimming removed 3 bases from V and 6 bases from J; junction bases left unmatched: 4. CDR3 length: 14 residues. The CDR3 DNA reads TGTGCCAGCAGTTTTGGGACAGGGGCTGATGGCTACACCTTC. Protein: CASSFGTGADGYTF.

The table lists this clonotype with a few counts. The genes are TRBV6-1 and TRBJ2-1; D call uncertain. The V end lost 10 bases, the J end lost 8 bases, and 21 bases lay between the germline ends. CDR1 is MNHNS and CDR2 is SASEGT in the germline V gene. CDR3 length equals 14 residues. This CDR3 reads CATKGASLSYEQFF. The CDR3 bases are TGTGCCACCAAAGGCGCTAGTCTTTCGTATGAGCAGTTCTTC.

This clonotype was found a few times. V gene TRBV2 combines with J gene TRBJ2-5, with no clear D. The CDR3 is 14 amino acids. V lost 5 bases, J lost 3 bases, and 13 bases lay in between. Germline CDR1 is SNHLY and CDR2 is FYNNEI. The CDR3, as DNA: TGTGCCAGCAGTTTCGACGGATTGAAAGAGACCCAGTACTTC. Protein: CASSFDGLKETQYF.

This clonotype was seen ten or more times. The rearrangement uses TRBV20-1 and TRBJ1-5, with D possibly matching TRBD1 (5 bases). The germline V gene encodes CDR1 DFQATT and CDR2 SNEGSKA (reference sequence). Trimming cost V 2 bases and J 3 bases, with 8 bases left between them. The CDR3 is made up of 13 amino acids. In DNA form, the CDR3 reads TGCAGTGCTAGACAGGGATTCAATCAGCCCCAGCATTTT. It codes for CSARQGFNQPQHF.

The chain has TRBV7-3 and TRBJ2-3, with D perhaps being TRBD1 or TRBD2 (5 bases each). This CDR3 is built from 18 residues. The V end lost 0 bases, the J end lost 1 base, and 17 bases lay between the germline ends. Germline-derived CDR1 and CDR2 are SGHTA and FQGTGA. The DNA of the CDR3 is TGTGCCAGCAGCTTAACCCAGGACCGCCTGGGGGGCACAGATACGCAGTATTTT. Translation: CASSLTQDRLGGTDTQYF.

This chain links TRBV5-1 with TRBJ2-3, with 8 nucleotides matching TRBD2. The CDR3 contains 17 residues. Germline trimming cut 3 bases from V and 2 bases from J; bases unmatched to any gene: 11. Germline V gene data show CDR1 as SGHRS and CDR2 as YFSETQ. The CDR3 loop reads CASSSPESGGLTDTQYF. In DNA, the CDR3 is TGCGCCAGCAGCTCCCCGGAGAGCGGGGGACTCACAGATACGCAGTATTTT.

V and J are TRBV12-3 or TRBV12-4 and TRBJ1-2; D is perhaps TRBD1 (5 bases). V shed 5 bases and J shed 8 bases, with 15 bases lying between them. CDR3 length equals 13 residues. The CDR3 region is CASSAVQGEGYTF. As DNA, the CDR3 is TGTGCCAGCAGTGCCGTCCAGGGTGAAGGCTACACCTTC.

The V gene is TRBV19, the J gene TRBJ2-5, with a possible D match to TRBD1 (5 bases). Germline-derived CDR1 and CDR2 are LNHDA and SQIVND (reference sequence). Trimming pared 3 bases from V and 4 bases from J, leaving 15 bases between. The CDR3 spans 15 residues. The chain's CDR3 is CASSIFSGSGETQYF. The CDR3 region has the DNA TGTGCCAGTAGTATCTTCTCAGGGTCAGGAGAGACCCAGTACTTC.

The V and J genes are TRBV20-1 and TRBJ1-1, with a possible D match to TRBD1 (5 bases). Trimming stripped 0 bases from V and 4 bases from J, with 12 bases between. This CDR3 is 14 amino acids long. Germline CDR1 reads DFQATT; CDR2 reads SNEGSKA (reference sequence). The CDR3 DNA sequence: TGCAGTGCTAGAGATCGTCGGGGGGTCACTGAAGCTTTCTTT. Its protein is CSARDRRGVTEAFF.

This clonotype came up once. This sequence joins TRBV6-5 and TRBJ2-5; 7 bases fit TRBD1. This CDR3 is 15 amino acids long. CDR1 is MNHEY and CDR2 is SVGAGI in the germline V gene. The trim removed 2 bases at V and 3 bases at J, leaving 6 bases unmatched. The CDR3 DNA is TGTGCCAGCAGTTACGCGACAGGGCTGGAAGAGACCCAGTACTTC. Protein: CASSYATGLEETQYF.

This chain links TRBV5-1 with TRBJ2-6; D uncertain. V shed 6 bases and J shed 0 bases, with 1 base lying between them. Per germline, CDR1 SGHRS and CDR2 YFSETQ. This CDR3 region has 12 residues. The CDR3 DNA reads TGCGCCAGCATCTCTGGGGCCAACGTCCTGACTTTC. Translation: CASISGANVLTF.

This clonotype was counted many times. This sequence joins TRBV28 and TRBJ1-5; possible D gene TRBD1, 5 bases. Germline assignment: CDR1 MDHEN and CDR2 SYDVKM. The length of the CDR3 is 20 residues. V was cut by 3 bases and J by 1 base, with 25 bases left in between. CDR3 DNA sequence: TGTGCCAGCAGTTTGGGTATATACTCAGATCGGGGCTTAAGCAATCAGCCCCAGCATTTT. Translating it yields CASSLGIYSDRGLSNQPQHF.

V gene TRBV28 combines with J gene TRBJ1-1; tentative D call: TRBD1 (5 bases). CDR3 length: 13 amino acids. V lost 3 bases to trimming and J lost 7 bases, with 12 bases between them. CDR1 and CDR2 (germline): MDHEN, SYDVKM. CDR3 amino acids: CASSFYRLGEAFF. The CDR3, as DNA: TGTGCCAGCAGTTTTTACAGGCTAGGTGAAGCTTTCTTT.

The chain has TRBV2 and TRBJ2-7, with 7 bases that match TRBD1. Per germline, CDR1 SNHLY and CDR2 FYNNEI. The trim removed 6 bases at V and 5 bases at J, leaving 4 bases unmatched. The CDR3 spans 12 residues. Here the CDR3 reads CASRRQGHEQYF. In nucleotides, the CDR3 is TGTGCCAGCAGGAGACAGGGCCACGAGCAGTACTTC.

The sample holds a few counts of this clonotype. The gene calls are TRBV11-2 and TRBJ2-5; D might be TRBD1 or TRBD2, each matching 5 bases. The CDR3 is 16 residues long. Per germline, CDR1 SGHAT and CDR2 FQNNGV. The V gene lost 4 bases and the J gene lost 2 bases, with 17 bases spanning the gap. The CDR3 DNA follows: TGTGCCAGCAGCTCTTCGCACCGGGGCCTTCAAGAGACCCAGTACTTC. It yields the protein CASSSSHRGLQETQYF.

In DNA form, the CDR3 reads TGTGCCAGCAGCCAAGATCTTTGGGTGGGGGAGACCCAGTACTTC. The encoded protein is CASSQDLWVGETQYF. This chain joins TRBV14 and TRBJ2-5; no reliable D call. The germline V gene encodes CDR1 SGHDN and CDR2 FVKESK. The CDR3 consists of 15 residues. V was trimmed by 0 bases and J by 5 bases, leaving 13 bases between them.

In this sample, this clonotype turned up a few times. CDR3 coding DNA: TGTGCCAGTTTAGGACCGGCCTCCCCCAACGAGCAGTACTTC. This translates into CASLGPASPNEQYF. The chain links TRBV5-6 to TRBJ2-7; D is unclear. The CDR3 consists of 14 residues. The germline V gene has CDR1 SGHDT and CDR2 YYEEEE. V was cut by 8 bases and J by 5 bases, with 20 bases left in between.

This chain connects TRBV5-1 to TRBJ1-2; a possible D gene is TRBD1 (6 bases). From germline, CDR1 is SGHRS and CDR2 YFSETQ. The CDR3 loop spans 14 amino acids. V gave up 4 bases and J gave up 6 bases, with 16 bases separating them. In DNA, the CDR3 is TGCGCCAGCAGCCGGGACAAGGCGGGAGATGGCTACACCTTC. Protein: CASSRDKAGDGYTF.

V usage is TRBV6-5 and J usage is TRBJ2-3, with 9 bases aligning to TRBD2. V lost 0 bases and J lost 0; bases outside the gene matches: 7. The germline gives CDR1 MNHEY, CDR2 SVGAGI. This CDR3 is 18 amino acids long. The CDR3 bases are TGTGCCAGCAGTTACTCCCCGCCTAGCGGGACTAGCACAGATACGCAGTATTTT. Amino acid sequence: CASSYSPPSGTSTDTQYF.

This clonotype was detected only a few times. In DNA, the CDR3 is TGCGCCAGCAGCCAAGGGAAGTTCGATACGCAGTATTTT. Its protein product is CASSQGKFDTQYF. J is TRBJ2-3 and V is TRBV4-3; no firm D call. Trimming removed 1 base at V and 6 bases at J, with 8 bases between. The CDR3 contains 13 residues. Germline CDR1 LGHNA, CDR2 YSLEER.

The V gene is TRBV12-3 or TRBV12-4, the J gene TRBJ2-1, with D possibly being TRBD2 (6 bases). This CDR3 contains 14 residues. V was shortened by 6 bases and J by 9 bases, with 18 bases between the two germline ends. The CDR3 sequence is CASRRSGELGEQFF. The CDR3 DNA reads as TGTGCCAGCAGACGCTCGGGAGAATTGGGTGAGCAGTTCTTC.

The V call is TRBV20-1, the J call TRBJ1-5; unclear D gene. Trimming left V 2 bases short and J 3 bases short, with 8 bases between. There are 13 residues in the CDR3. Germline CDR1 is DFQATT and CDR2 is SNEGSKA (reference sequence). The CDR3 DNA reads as TGCAGTGCTAGATCCGGGAACAATCAGCCCCAGCATTTT. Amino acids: CSARSGNNQPQHF.

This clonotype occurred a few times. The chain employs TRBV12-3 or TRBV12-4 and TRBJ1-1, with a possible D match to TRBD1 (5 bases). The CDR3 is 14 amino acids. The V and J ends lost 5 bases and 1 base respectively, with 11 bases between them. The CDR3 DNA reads TGTGCCAGCAGTGGCTTTGGGACGAACACTGAAGCTTTCTTT. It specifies CASSGFGTNTEAFF.

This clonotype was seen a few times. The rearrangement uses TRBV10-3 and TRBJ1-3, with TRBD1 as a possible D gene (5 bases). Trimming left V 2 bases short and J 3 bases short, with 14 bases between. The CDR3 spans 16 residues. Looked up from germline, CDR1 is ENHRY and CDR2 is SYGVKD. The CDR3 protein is CAISEGRAAFGNTIYF. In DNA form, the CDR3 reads TGTGCCATCAGTGAGGGCAGGGCCGCGTTTGGAAACACCATATATTTT.

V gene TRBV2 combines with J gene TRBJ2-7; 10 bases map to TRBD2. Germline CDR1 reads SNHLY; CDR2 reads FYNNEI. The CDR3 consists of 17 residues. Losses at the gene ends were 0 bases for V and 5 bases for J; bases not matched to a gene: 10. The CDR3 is CASSEAKGLARWDEQYF. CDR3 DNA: TGTGCCAGCAGTGAAGCCAAGGGACTAGCGCGTTGGGACGAGCAGTACTTC.

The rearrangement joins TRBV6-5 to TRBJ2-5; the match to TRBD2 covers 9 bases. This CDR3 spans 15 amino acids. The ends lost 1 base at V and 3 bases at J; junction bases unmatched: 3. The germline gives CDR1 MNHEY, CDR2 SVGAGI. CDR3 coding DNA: TGTGCCAGCAGTTACTGGGCGGGGGGGAAAGAGACCCAGTACTTC. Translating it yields CASSYWAGGKETQYF.

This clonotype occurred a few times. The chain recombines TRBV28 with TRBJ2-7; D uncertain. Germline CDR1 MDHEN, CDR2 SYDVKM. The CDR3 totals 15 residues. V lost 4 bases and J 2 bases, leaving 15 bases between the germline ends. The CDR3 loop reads CASSYRPDGAYEQYF. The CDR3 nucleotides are TGTGCCAGCAGTTACCGCCCGGACGGCGCCTACGAGCAGTACTTC.